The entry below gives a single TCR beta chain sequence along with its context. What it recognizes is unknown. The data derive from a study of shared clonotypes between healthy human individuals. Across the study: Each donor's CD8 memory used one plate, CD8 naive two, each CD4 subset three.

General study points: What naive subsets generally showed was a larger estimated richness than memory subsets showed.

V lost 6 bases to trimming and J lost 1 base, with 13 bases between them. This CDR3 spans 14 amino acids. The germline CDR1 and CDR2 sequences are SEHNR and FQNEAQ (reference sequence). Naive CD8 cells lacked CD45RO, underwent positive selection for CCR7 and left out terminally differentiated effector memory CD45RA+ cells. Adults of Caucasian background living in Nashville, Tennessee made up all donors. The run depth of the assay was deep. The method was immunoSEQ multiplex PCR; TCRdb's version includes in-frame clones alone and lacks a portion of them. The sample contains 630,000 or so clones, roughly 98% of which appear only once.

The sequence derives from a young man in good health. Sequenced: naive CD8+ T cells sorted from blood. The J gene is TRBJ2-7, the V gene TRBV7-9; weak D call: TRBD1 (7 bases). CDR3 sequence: CASSGGGRSYEQYF. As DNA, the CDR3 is TGTGCCAGCAGTGGAGGGGGCAGGTCCTACGAGCAGTACTTC.